Following are 5 T cell receptor beta chains from one sample sequenced in a study of OX40 agonist ivuxolimab in advanced cancers. Libraries were prepared by immunoSEQ multiplex PCR; TCRdb keeps only in-frame clonotypes and omits some of them. The sample gives some 86,000 clones, approximately 92% of which show up once; roughly 7.4% is in the top ten. The source was CD4+ or CD8+ T cells sorted from blood, collected in a trial of the OX40 agonist ivuxolimab. The source of these receptors is an adult with an advanced solid tumor such as melanoma, head and neck, liver or kidney cancer.

The CDR3 DNA sequence: TGTGCCAGCAGCGCCACAGCCAATCAGCCCCAGCATTTT. Translating it yields CASSATANQPQHF. The J gene is TRBJ1-5, the V gene TRBV9; no clear D. CDR3 length equals 13 residues. Germline V lookup: CDR1 SGDLS, CDR2 YYNGEE. V lost 3 bases and J lost 3, with 7 bases in between.

This sequence joins TRBV4-1 and TRBJ2-2; weak D call: TRBD2 (5 bases). Germline CDR1 MGHRA, CDR2 YSYEKL. CDR3 length equals 15 residues. Trimming took 4 bases from V and 4 from J, leaving 13 bases between them. The CDR3 nucleotides read TGCGCCAGCAGCCCCGGGGAGCGGTCCACCGGGGAGCTGTTTTTT. It encodes CASSPGERSTGELFF.

The rearrangement joins TRBV10-3 to TRBJ2-3, with 7 positions matching TRBD1. The CDR3 spans 13 residues. Per germline, CDR1 ENHRY and CDR2 SYGVKD. V lost 6 bases to trimming and J lost 4 bases; unmatched junction nucleotides: 4. In nucleotides, the CDR3 is TGTGCCATCAGGGCCGGGACAGCAGATACGCAGTATTTT. Translated: CAIRAGTADTQYF.

The V gene is TRBV6-1, the J gene TRBJ1-2, with D hard to call. The CDR3 length is 14 residues. Germline CDR1 reads MNHNS; CDR2 reads SASEGT. Trimming pared 4 bases from V and 6 bases from J, leaving 15 bases between. The chain's CDR3 is CASSALGRWNGYTF. CDR3 bases: TGTGCCAGCAGTGCTCTCGGAAGGTGGAATGGCTACACCTTC.

This rearrangement joins TRBV5-6 to TRBJ2-2; D might be TRBD1 or TRBD2, each matching 7 bases. CDR1 is SGHDT, CDR2 YYEEEE, per germline. The ends were cut back, 3 bases at V and 6 bases at J, with 12 bases in the middle. The CDR3 is 14 residues long. The CDR3 bases are TGTGCCAGCAGCTCACCAGGGGGGGCCGGGGAGCTGTTTTTT. The encoded protein is CASSSPGGAGELFF.